One sample yielded the 27 T cell receptor beta chains listed below, sequenced in a study of PD-L1 blockade in urothelial cancer. Data came from immunoSEQ multiplex PCR; TCRdb stores just in-frame clones and leaves some out. The data hold roughly 95,000 clones, with around 87% observed a single time. Time point described: pretreatment peripheral blood. Specimen: PBMCs, collected around atezolizumab (anti-PD-L1) treatment. The receptors come from a man between 60 and 75 years old with urothelial cancer.

The sample holds one count of this clone. The rearrangement links TRBV6-6 to TRBJ2-3, with 9 bases fitting TRBD2. The germline V gene encodes CDR1 MNHNY and CDR2 SVGAGI (reference sequence). This CDR3 has 13 residues. V trimming: 2 bases; J trimming: 14 bases; junction bases outside the gene matches: 8. The CDR3 region is CASSYHKSGGPYF. DNA for the CDR3: TGTGCCAGCAGTTACCACAAAAGCGGGGGGCCGTATTTT.

V gene TRBV5-4 combines with J gene TRBJ2-3; no firm D call. This CDR3 comprises 16 residues. Germline CDR1 and CDR2: SGHNT and YYREEE (reference sequence). Trimming cost V 4 bases and J 3 bases, with 18 bases left between them. DNA for the CDR3: TGTGCCAGCAGCGGCCAAGGCGGAGCCCGAACAGATACGCAGTATTTT. Translation: CASSGQGGARTDTQYF. The full variable domain, completed using reference TRBV5-4 and TRBJ2-3, is ETGVTQSPTHLIKTRGQQVTLRCSSQSGHNTVSWYQQALGQGPQFIFQYYREEENGRGNFPPRFSGLQFPNYSSELNVNALELDDSALYLCASSGQGGARTDTQYFGPGTRLTVL.

The chain joins TRBV2 to TRBJ2-5; 8 nucleotides match TRBD1. CDR1 is SNHLY, CDR2 FYNNEI, per germline. V shed 7 bases and J 0 bases; nucleotides not matched to a gene: 13. This CDR3 has 17 amino acids. CDR3 nucleotides: TGTGCCAGCATGGGCAGGGGGCTTGGTGGGTACCAAGAGACCCAGTACTTC. Its protein product is CASMGRGLGGYQETQYF.

The genes are TRBV2 and TRBJ2-1; 8 nucleotides match TRBD2. Germline CDR1 SNHLY, CDR2 FYNNEI. Trimming at V came to 5 bases and at J to 7 bases, leaving 10 bases not matched to a gene. This CDR3 comprises 15 residues. As DNA, the CDR3 is TGTGCCAGCAGTATGGAGCGGGAGCTAAGTAATGAGCAGTTCTTC. Amino acid sequence: CASSMERELSNEQFF.

The chain has TRBV19 and TRBJ1-1, with D possibly TRBD1 on 6 matching bases. The CDR3 is made up of 13 amino acids. In germline, CDR1 is LNHDA, CDR2 SQIVND (reference sequence). V dropped 6 bases and J dropped 7 bases, with 15 bases sitting between them. The CDR3 DNA sequence: TGTGCCAGTAGGGAACAGGGTAATGGTGAAGCTTTCTTT. This codes for CASREQGNGEAFF.

This sequence joins TRBV7-2 and TRBJ2-7, with D perhaps matching TRBD2 (5 bases). This CDR3 comprises 13 residues. Trimming stripped 6 bases from V and 3 bases from J, with 12 bases between. Germline V gives CDR1 SGHTA, CDR2 FQGNSA. The CDR3 DNA sequence: TGTGCCAGCAGTCTCTCCGGGATCTACGAGCAGTACTTC. Residues: CASSLSGIYEQYF.

J is TRBJ2-2 and V is TRBV6-1; D is perhaps TRBD1 (6 bases). There are 14 residues in the CDR3. Germline V CDR1 and CDR2: MNHNS, SASEGT. The V end was cut by 11 bases, the J end by 4 bases, with 17 bases between. As DNA, the CDR3 is TGTGCCGCCCTCCAACAGGGCTCCACCGGGGAGCTGTTTTTT. It encodes CAALQQGSTGELFF.

This chain connects TRBV7-9 to TRBJ2-3, with 7 nucleotides matching TRBD1. Germline V lookup: CDR1 SEHNR, CDR2 FQNEAQ (reference sequence). V was pared by 2 bases and J by 3 bases, with 5 bases of the junction left unmatched. The CDR3 length is 15 residues. Here the CDR3 reads CASSLSQGPTDTQYF. The CDR3 coding sequence is TGTGCCAGCAGCTTATCACAGGGGCCTACAGATACGCAGTATTTT.

The CDR3: CASSLYENSRSGNTIYF. CDR3 sequence (DNA): TGTGCCAGCAGCTTGTATGAGAACAGCCGCTCTGGAAACACCATATATTTT. The V gene is TRBV5-6, the J gene TRBJ1-3, with D hard to call. V gave up 1 base and J gave up 0 bases, with 14 bases separating them. The CDR3 has 17 amino acids. Germline CDR1 is SGHDT and CDR2 is YYEEEE.

The rearrangement joins TRBV5-4 to TRBJ2-1, with TRBD2 matching 9 bases. Germline V gives CDR1 SGHNT, CDR2 YYREEE (reference sequence). The CDR3 is 15 residues long. V dropped 1 base and J dropped 4; count of bases not matched to a gene: 3. For the CDR3, the DNA is TGTGCCAGCAGCTTGTTTAGCGGGGGATACAATGAGCAGTTCTTC. Protein: CASSLFSGGYNEQFF. Filled out from reference TRBV5-4 and TRBJ2-1, the complete variable domain reads ETGVTQSPTHLIKTRGQQVTLRCSSQSGHNTVSWYQQALGQGPQFIFQYYREEENGRGNFPPRFSGLQFPNYSSELNVNALELDDSALYLCASSLFSGGYNEQFFGPGTRLTVL.

This chain joins TRBV28 and TRBJ1-2; 12 bases align to TRBD1. The J segment lost 8 bases and the V segment lost 4 bases, leaving 5 bases of the junction unmatched. The CDR3 has 14 amino acids. Germline V lookup: CDR1 MDHEN, CDR2 SYDVKM. This chain's CDR3 is CASSSGQGAQGYTF. The CDR3 nucleotides are TGTGCCAGCAGTTCGGGACAGGGGGCGCAGGGCTACACCTTC.

The J gene is TRBJ1-6, the V gene TRBV2; D is perhaps TRBD1 (5 bases). Germline CDR1 and CDR2: SNHLY and FYNNEI. The CDR3 sequence is 15 residues long. The V gene lost 6 bases and the J gene lost 5 bases, with 14 bases spanning the gap. The CDR3 DNA reads as TGTGCCAGCAGCTCAAGGACACTTAATAATTCACCCCTCCACTTT. This gives the protein CASSSRTLNNSPLHF.

The chain has TRBV9 and TRBJ2-6; a possible D gene is TRBD1 (5 bases). With 0 bases removed from V and 0 bases from J, the gap between germline ends came to 16 bases. This CDR3 has 19 residues. Germline lookup yields CDR1 SGDLS and CDR2 YYNGEE. CDR3 residues: CASSVATRQRFSGANVLTF. CDR3 DNA sequence: TGTGCCAGCAGCGTAGCTACGAGACAGAGGTTCTCTGGGGCCAACGTCCTGACTTTC. Variable domain in full (rest from reference TRBV9 and TRBJ2-6): DSGVTQTPKHLITATGQRVTLRCSPRSGDLSVYWYQQSLDQGLQFLIQYYNGEERAKGNILERFSAQQFPDLHSELNLSSLELGDSALYFCASSVATRQRFSGANVLTFGAGSRLTVL.

The CDR3, as DNA: TGTGCCAGCAGTTCAATGCAGGGGACCTATGGCTACACCTTC. It is translated as CASSSMQGTYGYTF. The V gene is TRBV28, the J gene TRBJ1-2, with D maybe TRBD1 (6 bases). The CDR3 totals 14 residues. The germline V gene has CDR1 MDHEN and CDR2 SYDVKM. The V end was cut by 4 bases, the J end by 4 bases, with 13 bases between.

The gene calls are TRBV9 and TRBJ2-3, with TRBD1 matching over 10 bases. V trimming: 4 bases; J trimming: 6 bases; junction bases outside the gene matches: 8. This CDR3 is built from 15 residues. The V gene's germline CDR1 is SGDLS and CDR2 YYNGEE. The CDR3 protein is CASSLPGTGDDTQYF. The CDR3 bases are TGTGCCAGCAGCCTACCCGGGACAGGGGACGATACGCAGTATTTT.

The CDR3 reads CASSQGQVNTIYF. Written as DNA, the CDR3 is TGCGCCAGCAGCCAGGGACAGGTGAACACCATATATTTT. The rearrangement joins TRBV5-1 to TRBJ1-3; 8 bases match TRBD1. This CDR3 is built from 13 residues. The V gene end was trimmed by 4 bases and the J gene end by 7 bases; junction bases not matched to a gene: 4. Germline V gives CDR1 SGHRS, CDR2 YFSETQ.

CDR3 amino acids: CASSEYREYGYTF. CDR3 in DNA: TGCGCCAGCAGTGAGTACCGGGAGTATGGCTACACCTTC. The chain has TRBV10-1 and TRBJ1-2; no clear D gene. V shed 1 base and J shed 5 bases, with 8 bases lying between them. The CDR3 is made up of 13 amino acids. Germline loops: CDR1 WNHNN, CDR2 SYGVQD (reference sequence).

The gene calls are TRBV11-1 and TRBJ2-7, with D possibly being TRBD1 (5 bases). The V end was cut by 5 bases, the J end by 5 bases, with 19 bases between. The CDR3 sequence is 15 residues long. Per the germline V gene, CDR1 is SGHAT and CDR2 is FQDESV (reference sequence). The DNA of the CDR3 is TGTGCCAGCAGCCCGGCCGGACAAGCGACCCACGAGCAGTACTTC. Protein product: CASSPAGQATHEQYF.

This clone was seen a single time. The chain couples TRBV11-2 to TRBJ2-3, with D hard to call. This CDR3 has 17 amino acids. V was clipped by 0 bases and J by 0 bases, with 13 bases between them. In germline, CDR1 is SGHAT, CDR2 FQNNGV. CDR3 residues: CASSLEWSGGSTDTQYF. DNA for the CDR3: TGTGCCAGCAGCTTAGAGTGGTCTGGCGGCAGCACAGATACGCAGTATTTT. The variable domain in full, with the rest retrieved from reference TRBV11-2 and TRBJ2-3, is EAGVAQSPRYKIIEKRQSVAFWCNPISGHATLYWYQQILGQGPKLLIQFQNNGVVDDSQLPKDRFSAERLKGVDSTLKIQPAKLEDSAVYLCASSLEWSGGSTDTQYFGPGTRLTVL.

The rearrangement joins TRBV7-2 to TRBJ2-2; D not certain. There are 14 residues in the CDR3. V lost 1 base and J lost 3, with 6 bases in between. CDR1 and CDR2 from the germline V gene are SGHTA and FQGNSA. The CDR3 DNA sequence: TGTGCCAGCAGCTTAGTTGTATACACCGGGGAGCTGTTTTTT. Translated, it gives CASSLVVYTGELFF.

The chain has TRBV7-9 and TRBJ1-2, with TRBD1 matching 8 bases. This CDR3 is 13 amino acids long. The germline V gene encodes CDR1 SEHNR and CDR2 FQNEAQ (reference sequence). Losses at the gene ends were 5 bases for V and 8 bases for J; bases not matched to a gene: 7. Here the CDR3 DNA reads TGTGCCAGCAGCCCAGGACAGGGCCAAGGCTACACCTTC. Residues: CASSPGQGQGYTF.

A note on this clone: This CDR3 is also generated by other DNA sequences in the sample. This chain joins TRBV6-1 and TRBJ1-2; tentative D call: TRBD1 (5 bases). CDR1 and CDR2 (germline): MNHNS, SASEGT. The CDR3 spans 13 residues. Trimming pared 2 bases from V and 4 bases from J, leaving 8 bases between. CDR3 in DNA: TGTGCCAGCAGTGAACGGGGGGGCTATGGCTACACCTTC. Its translation: CASSERGGYGYTF.

This chain joins TRBV5-8 and TRBJ2-3; 12 bases map to TRBD2. Looked up from germline, CDR1 is SGHTS and CDR2 is YDEGEE. CDR3 size: 16 residues. Losses at the gene ends were 4 bases for V and 1 base for J; bases not matched to a gene: 4. The CDR3 nucleotides read TGTGCCAGCAGCCAGGGACTAGCGGGCCGCACAGATACGCAGTATTTT. Translated, it gives CASSQGLAGRTDTQYF.

The chain uses TRBV19 and TRBJ1-1; no clear D. The germline V and J ends were trimmed by 6 bases and 2 bases, with 13 bases remaining between them. The length of the CDR3 is 14 residues. Germline loops: CDR1 LNHDA, CDR2 SQIVND (reference sequence). CDR3 amino acids: CASRTVEGNTEAFF. The CDR3 DNA reads as TGTGCCAGTAGGACCGTCGAGGGTAACACTGAAGCTTTCTTT.

This clone showed up just a few times. The chain couples TRBV19 to TRBJ1-1; no reliable D call. With 4 bases removed from V and 2 bases from J, the gap between germline ends came to 8 bases. This CDR3 has 13 amino acids. Germline V gene data show CDR1 as LNHDA and CDR2 as SQIVND (reference sequence). CDR3 protein: CASSTTRNTEAFF. As DNA, the CDR3 is TGTGCCAGTAGTACCACAAGAAACACTGAAGCTTTCTTT. The full variable domain, its missing parts supplied by reference TRBV19 and TRBJ1-1, is DGGITQSPKYLFRKEGQNVTLSCEQNLNHDAMYWYRQDPGQGLRLIYYSQIVNDFQKGDIAEGYSVSREKKESFPLTVTSAQKNPTAFYLCASSTTRNTEAFFGQGTRLTVV.

CDR3 nucleotide sequence: TGTGCCAGTAGTATGCTGCGAGGAGGAACAGATACGCAGTATTTT. Its translation is CASSMLRGGTDTQYF. J is TRBJ2-3 and V is TRBV19; D might be TRBD2 (5 bases). Trimming shortened V by 3 bases and J by 3 bases, and 13 bases separated the two germline ends. Germline CDR1 LNHDA, CDR2 SQIVND (reference sequence). CDR3 length: 15 amino acids.

This chain's CDR3 is CASSLSQGWKNEQYF. The CDR3 DNA sequence: TGTGCCAGCAGCCTAAGCCAGGGGTGGAAGAACGAGCAGTACTTC. The rearrangement uses TRBV2 and TRBJ2-7; TRBD1 is a possible D gene (6 bases). With 6 bases removed from V and 5 bases from J, the gap between germline ends came to 20 bases. CDR1 and CDR2 (germline): SNHLY, FYNNEI. The CDR3 spans 15 residues.